This T cell receptor (beta chain) was recorded in a study of blood T cell repertoires in COVID-19. Under the authors' procedure: Reference gene primer amplification gave estimated nucleated cell counts. Using immunoSEQ multiplex PCR, the repertoire was profiled, and TCRdb retains in-frame clones only, with some absent. D and trimming come from the DNA, and the V and J calls and clone size come from that table. This table holds 250,000 to 300,000 clones, approximately 86% found once. This clone showed up just once. V was shortened by 5 bases and J by 7 bases, with 14 bases between the two germline ends. The germline V gene encodes CDR1 LNHDA and CDR2 SQIVND (reference sequence). The CDR3 runs 13 residues.

The chain uses TRBV19 and TRBJ1-1; a weak D match, TRBD1 (5 bases). The specimen sequenced was PBMCs or T cells enriched from blood (not recorded which). The origin of this receptor is a woman aged 25 to 45 who had recovered from COVID-19. The DNA for the CDR3 is TGTGCCAGTAGTCCCCTTGGGGCGGATGAAGCTTTCTTT. It codes for CASSPLGADEAFF.